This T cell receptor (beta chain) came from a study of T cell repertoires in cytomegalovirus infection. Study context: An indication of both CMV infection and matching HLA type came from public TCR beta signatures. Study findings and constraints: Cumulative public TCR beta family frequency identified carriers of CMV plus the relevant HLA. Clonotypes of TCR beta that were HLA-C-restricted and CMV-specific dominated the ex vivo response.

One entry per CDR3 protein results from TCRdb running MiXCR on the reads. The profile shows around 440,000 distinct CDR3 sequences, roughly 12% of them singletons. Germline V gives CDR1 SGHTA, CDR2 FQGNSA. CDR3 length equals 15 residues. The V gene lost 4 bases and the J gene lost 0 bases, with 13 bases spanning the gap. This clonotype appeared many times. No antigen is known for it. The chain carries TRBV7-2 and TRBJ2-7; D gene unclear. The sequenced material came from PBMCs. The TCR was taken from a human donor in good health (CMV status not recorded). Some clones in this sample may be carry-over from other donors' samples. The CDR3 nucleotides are TGTGCCAGCAGCTCCCTCTATTGGGGCTCCTACGAGCAGTACTTC. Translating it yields CASSSLYWGSYEQYF.